These 22 T cell receptor beta chains were all obtained from the same sample, sequenced in a study of blood T cells in healthy people across ages. Alongside a J-beta primer mix, a sample-barcoded 5' primer served in a second PCR lasting about 7 to 12 cycles. TCRdb re-derived calls from the 5' RACE reads in MiXCR, one entry per CDR3 protein. Here the sample spans 1.5 million to 2 million distinct CDR3 sequences, roughly 27% being singletons. Sequencing was done on a sample of blood. The receptors here all came from a woman aged 30 to 39 in good health.

This clonotype was counted many times. The rearrangement joins TRBV3-1 to TRBJ2-4; 10 nucleotides match TRBD2. Unmatched junction bases numbered 12, after V lost 1 base and J lost 3 bases. Germline CDR1 is LGHDT and CDR2 is YNNKEL (reference sequence). CDR3 length: 19 residues. The DNA for the CDR3 is TGTGCCAGCAGCCAAGGCTCCAGGGTAGCGGGGGGAAACAAAAACATTCAGTACTTC. As protein: CASSQGSRVAGGNKNIQYF.

The chain employs TRBV4-3 and TRBJ2-6; a possible D gene is TRBD1 (6 bases). The CDR3 has 17 amino acids. Trimming cost V 0 bases and J 2 bases, with 11 bases left between them. Germline V gives CDR1 LGHNA, CDR2 YSLEER. This CDR3 reads CASSQDLGDTGANVLTF. DNA of the CDR3: TGCGCCAGCAGCCAAGATCTAGGGGACACTGGGGCCAACGTCCTGACTTTC.

The genes are TRBV11-2 and TRBJ2-2, with TRBD1 matching over 8 bases. The CDR3 is made up of 15 amino acids. Germline V lookup: CDR1 SGHAT, CDR2 FQNNGV. Trimming removed 3 bases from V and 4 bases from J; junction bases left unmatched: 4. CDR3 amino acids: CASSLNRGVTGELFF. The CDR3 nucleotides read TGTGCCAGCAGCTTGAACAGGGGGGTCACCGGGGAGCTGTTTTTT.

The chain is built from TRBV3-1 and TRBJ2-3; 7 positions match TRBD2. The CDR3 length is 15 residues. With 5 bases clipped from V and 3 bases from J, the junction kept 8 bases outside the gene matches. Germline values: CDR1 LGHDT, CDR2 YNNKEL (reference sequence). The CDR3 spells CASSSGTIMTDTQYF. The DNA for the CDR3 is TGTGCCAGCAGCTCCGGGACTATCATGACAGATACGCAGTATTTT.

To note about this clonotype: The junction departs from germline at one end; a sequencing error may be responsible. This chain connects TRBV9 to TRBJ1-5, with unresolved D. The V gene's germline CDR1 is SGDLS and CDR2 YYNGEE. CDR3 length: 12 amino acids. In DNA, the CDR3 is TGTGCCAGCTGCGTAAAAACTCAGCCCCAGCATTTT. It yields the protein CASCVKTQPQHF. The whole variable domain, filled in from reference TRBV9 and TRBJ1-5, reads DSGVTQTPKHLITATGQRVTLRCSPRSGDLSVYWYQQSLDQGLQFLIQYYNGEERAKGNILERFSAQQFPDLHSELNLSSLELGDSALYFCASCVKTQPQHFGDGTRLSIL.

About this clonotype: A much larger clonotype is one base distant, so this may be a read error. This rearrangement joins TRBV5-6 to TRBJ2-5; 8 bases are a match to TRBD2. Germline-derived CDR1 and CDR2 are SGHDT and YYEEEE. This CDR3 has 15 amino acids. The CDR3 DNA is TGTGCCAGCAGATTTAGCGGGGCGCCGCAAGGGACCCAGTACTTC. It encodes CASRFSGAPQGTQYF.

This chain links TRBV20-1 with TRBJ2-1; D is ambiguous. With 1 base removed from V and 10 bases from J, the gap between germline ends came to 17 bases. This CDR3 contains 14 residues. Germline CDR1 reads DFQATT; CDR2 reads SNEGSKA (reference sequence). The chain's CDR3 is CSARALTSSYEQFF. CDR3 sequence (DNA): TGCAGTGCTAGAGCCTTGACAAGCTCCTACGAGCAGTTCTTC.

For this clonotype: Germline is not matched at one junction end, which may reflect a read error. The chain links TRBV20-1 to TRBJ2-3, with 8 bases matching TRBD2. This CDR3 spans 16 amino acids. Germline V gene data show CDR1 as DFQATT and CDR2 as SNEGSKA (reference sequence). CDR3 nucleotide sequence: TGCAGTGCTACCTGCGGAACTAGCGGAATCACAGATGCGCAGTATTTT. Translated: CSATCGTSGITDAQYF.

The V gene is TRBV29-1, the J gene TRBJ1-1; D is possibly TRBD1 (5 bases). Deletions cut 6 bases from V and 1 base from J, with 15 bases between. The CDR3 has 14 amino acids. Per germline, CDR1 SQVTM and CDR2 ANQGSEA. In DNA, the CDR3 is TGCAGCGTCGCCCGGGACCCGACGAACACTGAAGCTTTCTTT. Translation gives CSVARDPTNTEAFF.

This clonotype has ten or more counts. The chain has TRBV29-1 and TRBJ2-1; TRBD1 is a possible D gene (7 bases). Deletions cut 7 bases from V and 1 base from J, with 14 bases between. This CDR3 spans 14 amino acids. From germline, CDR1 is SQVTM and CDR2 ANQGSEA. In DNA, the CDR3 is TGCAGCGCCCGGGAGACAGGGTCCTACAATGAGCAGTTCTTC. Encoded protein: CSARETGSYNEQFF.

At least ten counts were recorded for this clonotype. CDR3 nucleotides: TGTGCCAGCAGAGAGACTAGCCCTAGGAGCTCCTACGAGCAGTACTTC. Translated: CASRETSPRSSYEQYF. V gene TRBV28 combines with J gene TRBJ2-7; TRBD2 agrees at 7 bases. The CDR3 is 16 amino acids. The germline gives CDR1 MDHEN, CDR2 SYDVKM. Trimming took 6 bases from V and 0 from J; bases not matched to a gene: 11.

The V call is TRBV24-1, the J call TRBJ2-5; 9 bases fit TRBD2. The germline V gene has CDR1 KGHDR and CDR2 SFDVKD. CDR3 length: 16 residues. The V segment lost 5 bases and the J segment 0 bases; nucleotides outside the gene matches: 6. CDR3 DNA: TGTGCCACCAGTGCACTGAGCGGGGGGCACCAAGAGACCCAGTACTTC. Translation gives CATSALSGGHQETQYF.

The V gene is TRBV12-3 or TRBV12-4, the J gene TRBJ2-3; D call uncertain. Trimming removed 3 bases at V and 2 bases at J, with 12 bases between. CDR3 size: 15 residues. This CDR3 reads CASSFSKVYTDTQYF. The DNA for the CDR3 is TGTGCCAGCAGTTTCTCTAAGGTCTACACAGATACGCAGTATTTT.

J is TRBJ2-3 and V is TRBV29-1; TRBD1 is a possible D gene (6 bases). The CDR3 has 14 residues. Per the germline V gene, CDR1 is SQVTM and CDR2 is ANQGSEA. The germline V and J ends were trimmed by 6 bases and 3 bases, with 16 bases remaining between them. The DNA of the CDR3 is TGCAGCGTAAGTTGGGGGCTCCGTACAGATACGCAGTATTTT. Translating it yields CSVSWGLRTDTQYF.

The V call is TRBV29-1, the J call TRBJ2-7, with TRBD2 matching over 9 bases. The CDR3 spans 15 residues. Trimming took 1 base from V and 7 from J; bases not matched to a gene: 11. The germline CDR1 and CDR2 sequences are SQVTM and ANQGSEA. CDR3 residues: CSVEAASGARREQYF. CDR3 nucleotides: TGCAGCGTTGAAGCGGCTAGCGGGGCCCGTAGGGAGCAGTACTTC.

V is TRBV5-5 and J is TRBJ2-1; D not resolved. Germline V gives CDR1 SGHKS, CDR2 YYEKEE (reference sequence). The V end was cut by 0 bases, the J end by 13 bases, with 11 bases between. The CDR3 length is 12 residues. The CDR3: CASSLEKETQFF. In nucleotides, the CDR3 is TGTGCCAGCAGCTTGGAGAAGGAGACCCAGTTCTTC.

The chain recombines TRBV29-1 with TRBJ2-3; D may be TRBD2 (6 bases). The CDR3 consists of 12 residues. Trimming shortened V by 7 bases and J by 14 bases, and 22 bases separated the two germline ends. CDR1 is SQVTM, CDR2 ANQGSEA, per germline. CDR3 bases: TGCAGCGACCGAGGGGACTCAGATACGTGGTATTTT. Translating gives CSDRGDSDTWYF.

The V call is TRBV14, the J call TRBJ2-3; D is unresolved. Trimming removed 1 base from V and 0 bases from J, with 11 bases in between. The CDR3 covers 16 residues. Germline V gives CDR1 SGHDN, CDR2 FVKESK. This CDR3 reads CASSQVNRPSTDTQYF. The DNA for the CDR3 is TGTGCCAGCAGCCAAGTTAACCGTCCTAGCACAGATACGCAGTATTTT.

In this sample, this clonotype turned up many times. This sequence joins TRBV24-1 and TRBJ2-7; no definite D call. The CDR3 totals 13 residues. Germline V gives CDR1 KGHDR, CDR2 SFDVKD. Trimming cost V 5 bases and J 1 base, with 8 bases left between them. CDR3 nucleotides: TGTGCCACCAGTGGTACAAAGTCCTACGAGCAGTACTTC. Protein: CATSGTKSYEQYF.

This clonotype has only a few counts. The chain employs TRBV6-1 and TRBJ1-6, with D perhaps matching TRBD1 (6 bases). Germline lookup yields CDR1 MNHNS and CDR2 SASEGT. Trimming shortened V by 0 bases and J by 7 bases, and 10 bases separated the two germline ends. The CDR3 is 15 amino acids. The DNA of the CDR3 is TGTGCCAGCAGTGAAGCCGGGGGCGGCAATTCACCCCTCCACTTT. Translated: CASSEAGGGNSPLHF.

In this sample, this clonotype turned up many times. This chain uses TRBV4-2 with TRBJ2-5; tentatively, D is TRBD1 or TRBD2 (5 bases each). V was shortened by 1 base and J by 4 bases, with 10 bases between the two germline ends. The CDR3 contains 14 residues. Germline lookup yields CDR1 LGHNA and CDR2 YNFKEQ. The CDR3 loop reads CASSQGTGTETQYF. CDR3 sequence (DNA): TGTGCCAGCAGCCAAGGGACGGGGACAGAGACCCAGTACTTC.

The chain combines TRBV7-9 with TRBJ2-5, with D tentatively TRBD1 or TRBD2 (6 bases each). Germline V gene sequence: CDR1 SEHNR, CDR2 FQNEAQ (reference sequence). V shed 5 bases and J shed 5 bases, with 18 bases lying between them. CDR3 length: 15 amino acids. CDR3 DNA sequence: TGTGCCAGCAGCCGGGGGCAGGTCCTCGACGAGACCCAGTACTTC. Translated: CASSRGQVLDETQYF. The whole variable domain, filled in from reference TRBV7-9 and TRBJ2-5, reads DTGVSQNPRHKITKRGQNVTFRCDPISEHNRLYWYRQTLGQGPEFLTYFQNEAQLEKSRLLSDRFSAERPKGSFSTLEIQRTEQGDSAMYLCASSRGQVLDETQYFGPGTRLLVL.